The 8 T cell receptor beta chains reported below all come from one sample, sequenced in a study of tumor and adjacent non-tumor tissue in lung cancer. RNA was extracted from bulk tissue without any cell sorting. Three rounds of nested PCR, following a modified ARM-PCR protocol, produced the TCRbeta library. MiXCR was run by TCRdb on the multiplex PCR reads, yielding one entry per CDR3 protein. Seen here are over 130,000 distinct CDR3 sequences, approximately 64% observed once, and the top ten hold 15% to 20%. Sequencing input: lung tumor tissue. The receptors derive from a man aged 55 to 70 with small cell lung cancer.

J is TRBJ1-4 and V is TRBV6-5; TRBD1 matches 10 bases. Germline V gene lookup returns CDR1 MNHEY and CDR2 SVGAGI. The CDR3 is made up of 15 amino acids. Trimming removed 8 bases from V and 2 bases from J; junction bases left unmatched: 5. CDR3 DNA: TGTGCCAGCCAGATGACAGGGGGCACTAATGAAAAACTGTTTTTT. This translates into CASQMTGGTNEKLFF.

V and J are TRBV6-2 or TRBV6-3 and TRBJ2-7; D call uncertain. The V gene's germline CDR1 is MNHEY and CDR2 SVGEGT. The CDR3 is 13 amino acids. The CDR3 reads CASSYSKEGEQYV. The DNA of the CDR3 is TGTGCCAGTAGTTACTCCAAGGAAGGCGAGCAGTACGTC.

Remarks on this clonotype: This clone may be a read error of a much larger clone one base away. This rearrangement joins TRBV12-5 to TRBJ1-1, with a possible D match to TRBD1 (6 bases). CDR3 length: 16 residues. Germline lookup yields CDR1 LGHNT and CDR2 FRNRAP. The CDR3 coding sequence is TGTGCTAGTGGTTTTTACCGGGACACGCTCGGCCCTGAAGCTATCTTT. Translated, it gives CASGFYRDTLGPEAIF.

About this clonotype itself: Compared with germline, one end of the junction differs, possibly owing to a read error. The V gene is TRBV6-5, the J gene TRBJ1-1; 10 bases are a match to TRBD1. Per germline, CDR1 MNHEY and CDR2 SVGAGI. CDR3 length equals 18 residues. For the CDR3, the DNA is TGTGCCAGCGGTTTAACATCCCCTTCGGGACAGGGGAGCACTGAAGCTCTCTTT. Translation: CASGLTSPSGQGSTEALF.

The chain has TRBV11-3 and TRBJ2-1, with D perhaps matching TRBD2 (5 bases). Germline V gene data show CDR1 as SGHNT and CDR2 as YENEEA. The CDR3 is 18 amino acids. The CDR3 is CANSLEGGGCLLYDEQFF. The CDR3 nucleotides read TGTGCTAACAGCTTAGAGGGCGGAGGATGCCTTCTTTATGATGAGCAGTTCTTC.

This clonotype was found a few times. The J gene is TRBJ1-2, the V gene TRBV4-1; D uncertain. Germline V gene lookup returns CDR1 MGHRA and CDR2 YSYEKL. The CDR3 extends over 13 amino acids. Trimming took 3 bases from V and 6 from J, leaving 11 bases between them. In DNA form, the CDR3 reads TGCGCCAGCAGCCAGCCGGTTGGGGATGGCTACACCTTC. This codes for CASSQPVGDGYTF.

Notes on this clonotype: Germline and junction disagree at one end, which may indicate a read error. The rearrangement links TRBV20-1 to TRBJ1-1; perhaps TRBD1 as D (5 bases). The CDR3 is 12 residues long. The germline gives CDR1 DFQATT, CDR2 SNEGSKA (reference sequence). The CDR3 bases are TGCAGTGCTCTCTGTGGGGGAGGTGAAGCTGTCTTT. Translation gives CSALCGGGEAVF.

In regard to this clonotype: Since a much larger clone is just one base distant, this may be a read error. The V call is TRBV30, the J call TRBJ2-4; unclear D gene. The CDR3 loop spans 14 amino acids. CDR1 and CDR2 (germline): GTSNPN, SVGIG (reference sequence). The CDR3: CAWSVKVAINIQYF. The CDR3 DNA follows: TGTGCCTGGAGTGTAAAGGTAGCCATAAACATTCAGTACTTC.